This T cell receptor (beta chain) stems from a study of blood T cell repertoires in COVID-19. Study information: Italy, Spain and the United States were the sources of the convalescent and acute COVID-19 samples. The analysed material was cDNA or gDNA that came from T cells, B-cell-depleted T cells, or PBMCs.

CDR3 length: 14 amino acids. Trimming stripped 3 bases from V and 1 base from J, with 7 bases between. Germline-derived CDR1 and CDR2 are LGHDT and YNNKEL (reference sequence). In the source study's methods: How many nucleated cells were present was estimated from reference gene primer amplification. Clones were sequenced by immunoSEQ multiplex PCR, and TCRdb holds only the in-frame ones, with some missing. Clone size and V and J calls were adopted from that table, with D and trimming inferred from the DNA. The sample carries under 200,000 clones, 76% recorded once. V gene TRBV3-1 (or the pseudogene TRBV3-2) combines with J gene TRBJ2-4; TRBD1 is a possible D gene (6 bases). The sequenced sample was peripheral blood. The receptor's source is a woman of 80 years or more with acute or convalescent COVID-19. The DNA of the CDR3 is TGTGCCAGCAGCCAGAGGGGGGCCAAAAACATTCAGTACTTC. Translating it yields CASSQRGAKNIQYF.